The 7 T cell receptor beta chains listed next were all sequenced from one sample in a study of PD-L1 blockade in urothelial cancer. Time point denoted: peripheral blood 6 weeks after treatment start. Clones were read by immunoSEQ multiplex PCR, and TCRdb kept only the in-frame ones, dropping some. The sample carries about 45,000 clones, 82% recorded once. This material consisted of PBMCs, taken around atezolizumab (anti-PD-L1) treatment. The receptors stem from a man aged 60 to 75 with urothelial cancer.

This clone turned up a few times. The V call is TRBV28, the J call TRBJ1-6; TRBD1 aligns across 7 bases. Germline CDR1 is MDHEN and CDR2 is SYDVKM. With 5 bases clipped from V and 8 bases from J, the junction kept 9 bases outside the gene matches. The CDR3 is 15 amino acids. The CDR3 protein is CASSPLTGSDSPLHF. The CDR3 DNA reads TGTGCCAGCAGTCCACTGACAGGGAGCGATTCACCCCTCCACTTT.

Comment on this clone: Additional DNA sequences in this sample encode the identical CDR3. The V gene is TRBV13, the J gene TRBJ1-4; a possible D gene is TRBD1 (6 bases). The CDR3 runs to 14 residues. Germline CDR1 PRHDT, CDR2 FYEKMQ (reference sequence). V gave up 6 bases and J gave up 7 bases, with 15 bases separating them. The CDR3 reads CASSLNRATEKLFF. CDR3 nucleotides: TGTGCCAGCAGTTTAAACAGGGCCACTGAAAAACTGTTTTTT. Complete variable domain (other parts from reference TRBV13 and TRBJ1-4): AAGVIQSPRHLIKEKRETATLKCYPIPRHDTVYWYQQGPGQDPQFLISFYEKMQSDKGSIPDRFSAQQFSDYHSELNMSSLELGDSALYFCASSLNRATEKLFFGSGTQLSVL.

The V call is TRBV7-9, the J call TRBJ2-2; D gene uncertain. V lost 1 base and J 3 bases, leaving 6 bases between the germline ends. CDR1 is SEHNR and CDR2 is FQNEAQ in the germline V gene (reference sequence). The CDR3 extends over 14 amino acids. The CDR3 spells CASSLVLDTGELFF. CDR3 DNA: TGTGCCAGCAGCTTAGTACTGGACACCGGGGAGCTGTTTTTT.

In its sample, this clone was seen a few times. This chain's CDR3 is CASSRNLPTSGTDTQYF. CDR3 nucleotide sequence: TGTGCCAGCAGCCGCAACCTACCTACTAGTGGAACAGATACGCAGTATTTT. The chain links TRBV7-2 to TRBJ2-3; TRBD2 might be the D (5 bases). Between the trimmed V and J ends, which lost 5 bases and 3 bases, there was a span of 21 bases. Germline CDR1 and CDR2: SGHTA and FQGNSA. This CDR3 contains 17 residues.

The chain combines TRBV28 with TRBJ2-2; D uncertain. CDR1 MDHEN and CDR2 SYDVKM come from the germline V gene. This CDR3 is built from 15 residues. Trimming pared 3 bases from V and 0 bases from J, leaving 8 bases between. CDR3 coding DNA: TGTGCCAGCAGTTTCCCACTAACGAACACCGGGGAGCTGTTTTTT. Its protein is CASSFPLTNTGELFF.

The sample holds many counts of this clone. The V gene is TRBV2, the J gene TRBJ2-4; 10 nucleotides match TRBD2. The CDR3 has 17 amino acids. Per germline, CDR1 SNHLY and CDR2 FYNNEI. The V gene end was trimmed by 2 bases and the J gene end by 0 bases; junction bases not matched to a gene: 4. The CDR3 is CASSERIAGGAKNIQYF. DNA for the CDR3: TGTGCCAGCAGTGAAAGGATAGCGGGGGGAGCCAAAAACATTCAGTACTTC.

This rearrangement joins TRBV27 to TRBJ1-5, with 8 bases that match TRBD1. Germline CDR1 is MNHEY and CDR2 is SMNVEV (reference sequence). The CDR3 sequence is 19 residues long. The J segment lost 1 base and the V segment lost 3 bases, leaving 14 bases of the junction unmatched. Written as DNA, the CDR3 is TGTGCCAGCAGTTTTTCTGCAGGGGGCGTATCCGGGAGCAATCAGCCCCAGCATTTT. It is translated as CASSFSAGGVSGSNQPQHF.